This is a list of T cell receptor beta chains from one sample in a study of cytomegalovirus exposure and HLA in healthy donors. Clones were read by immunoSEQ multiplex PCR, and TCRdb kept only the in-frame ones, dropping some. The table has 130,000 to 150,000 clones, around three quarters seen once. Sequenced: PBMCs. These receptors were collected from a woman aged 40 to 50 in good health and CMV-seropositive. Each CDR3 is given with its conserved first and last residue. A D gene is named only where the DNA matches it firmly. Not all rows give a size; the values are once, few, many and, for expanded clones, a class.

DNA: TGTGCCAGCAGTTCATCCAGGGGTGGAAACACCATATATTTT; CDR3: CASSSSRGGNTIYF; J: TRBJ1-3; D: -; V: TRBV6-5; size: -
DNA: TGTGCCAGCAGTTCTAAAATTGGGAGTGAAGCTTTCTTT; CDR3: CASSSKIGSEAFF; J: TRBJ1-1; D: -; V: TRBV6-1; size: -
DNA: TGTGCCAGTAACTTCGGCGGGAACACTGAAGCTTTCTTT; CDR3: CASNFGGNTEAFF; J: TRBJ1-1; D: -; V: TRBV2; size: once
DNA: TGTGCCAGCAGTACCGGGACAGAGAGATGTGGCTACACCTTC; CDR3: CASSTGTERCGYTF; J: TRBJ1-2; D: TRBD1; V: TRBV2; size: -
DNA: TGTGCCACCAGCACTAGACAGGGAAATTATGGCTACACCTTC; CDR3: CATSTRQGNYGYTF; J: TRBJ1-2; D: TRBD1; V: TRBV15; size: -
DNA: TGTGCCAGCAGCGCGGGGACGGTTAATAGAAACACCATATATTTT; CDR3: CASSAGTVNRNTIYF; J: TRBJ1-3; D: -; V: TRBV11-2; size: -
DNA: TGTGCCAGCAGCTTACGGCTTGGCAGGGGGCTTGTGGACACCGGGGAGCTGTTTTTT; CDR3: CASSLRLGRGLVDTGELFF; J: TRBJ2-2; D: TRBD1; V: TRBV11-2; size: -
DNA: TGTGCCAGTAGTATCGGTACTAACTATGGCTACACCTTC; CDR3: CASSIGTNYGYTF; J: TRBJ1-2; D: -; V: TRBV19; size: -
DNA: TGCGCCAGCAGTGAGTCTGTAGGACAGGGAGCCAATGAGCAGTTCTTC; CDR3: CASSESVGQGANEQFF; J: TRBJ2-1; D: TRBD1; V: TRBV10-2; size: -
DNA: TGTGCCTGGAGTGTAGGGGGCATTCAGTACTTC; CDR3: CAWSVGGIQYF; J: TRBJ2-4; D: -; V: TRBV30; size: few
DNA: TGTGCCAGCAGGGGACTAGCGGGGGTCACCGGGGAGCTGTTTTTT; CDR3: CASRGLAGVTGELFF; J: TRBJ2-2; D: TRBD2; V: TRBV2; size: -
DNA: TGTGCCAGCAGCCCTAGCGGGGGCTTCCAAGAGACCCAGTACTTC; CDR3: CASSPSGGFQETQYF; J: TRBJ2-5; D: TRBD2; V: TRBV13; size: -
DNA: TGTGCCAGCAGTTTTAGTTTCGGAGCGGGCGGATCTGGCTACACCTTC; CDR3: CASSFSFGAGGSGYTF; J: TRBJ1-2; D: -; V: TRBV28; size: -
DNA: TGTGCCAGCAGTTTAATCCGGGGGGCCACTGAAGCTTTCTTT; CDR3: CASSLIRGATEAFF; J: TRBJ1-1; D: -; V: TRBV28; size: -
DNA: TGCGCCAGCAGCGGGGGGTCAGATACGCAGTATTTT; CDR3: CASSGGSDTQYF; J: TRBJ2-3; D: -; V: TRBV5-1; size: -
DNA: TGCGCCAGCAGCACGGGACAGGGAGGGGAAAAACTGTTTTTT; CDR3: CASSTGQGGEKLFF; J: TRBJ1-4; D: TRBD1; V: TRBV5-1; size: -
DNA: TGTGCCAGTAGTATAGCTAAGGGAGCTAACTATGGCTACACCTTC; CDR3: CASSIAKGANYGYTF; J: TRBJ1-2; D: -; V: TRBV19; size: -
DNA: TGCGCCAGCAGCCTGGGGACAGTAAGGACCGGGGAGCTGTTTTTT; CDR3: CASSLGTVRTGELFF; J: TRBJ2-2; D: TRBD1; V: TRBV5-1; size: -
DNA: TGTGCCAGCAGACCCATTCAAGGGGGCATGGATTTT; CDR3: CASRPIQGGMDF; J: TRBJ1-3; D: TRBD1; V: TRBV6-5; size: few
DNA: TGTGCCAGCAGCTCCCAGGGGGGCACCGGGGAGCTGTTTTTT; CDR3: CASSSQGGTGELFF; J: TRBJ2-2; D: -; V: TRBV11-2; size: -
DNA: TGTGCCAGCAGCTTAGACAGGGCTGCTACCGGCTACACCTTC; CDR3: CASSLDRAATGYTF; J: TRBJ1-2; D: -; V: TRBV11-1; size: few
DNA: TGTGCCAGCAGTGAAATCGCCAGGGACATAAACATTCAGTACTTC; CDR3: CASSEIARDINIQYF; J: TRBJ2-4; D: -; V: TRBV6-1; size: -
DNA: TGTGCCACCTCGACAGGGGCCACCTACAATGAGCAGTTCTTC; CDR3: CATSTGATYNEQFF; J: TRBJ2-1; D: TRBD1; V: TRBV19; size: -
DNA: TGTGCCAGCAGAAGCGGGACAGGGACAGGGGAGCTGTTTTTT; CDR3: CASRSGTGTGELFF; J: TRBJ2-2; D: TRBD1; V: TRBV2; size: -
DNA: TGTGCTAGTGTTGAGGGGGCGGGCAATCAGCCCCAGCATTTT; CDR3: CASVEGAGNQPQHF; J: TRBJ1-5; D: TRBD1; V: TRBV12-5; size: few
DNA: TGTGCCAGCGTTAGCGTAGGTGTCACTGAAGCTTTCTTT; CDR3: CASVSVGVTEAFF; J: TRBJ1-1; D: -; V: TRBV25-1; size: -
DNA: TGTGCCAGCACCGGGGGGGGGTCGCGGGATTCACCCCTCCACTTT; CDR3: CASTGGGSRDSPLHF; J: TRBJ1-6; D: -; V: TRBV2; size: few
DNA: TGTGCCAGCAGCTTCCAGGGGAATAGCTACACCTTC; CDR3: CASSFQGNSYTF; J: TRBJ1-2; D: -; V: TRBV7-9; size: -
DNA: TGCGCCAGCAGCTTGGAACTACAGGGGGTTCCCTACAATGAGCAGTTCTTC; CDR3: CASSLELQGVPYNEQFF; J: TRBJ2-1; D: TRBD1; V: TRBV5-1; size: -
DNA: TGTGCCAGCAGCTTCATTACAGGGGGCGCGCGTACCGGGGAGCTGTTTTTT; CDR3: CASSFITGGARTGELFF; J: TRBJ2-2; D: TRBD1; V: TRBV7-6; size: -
DNA: TGTGCCAGCAGTGCCTGGGACAGATATATTCAGGGGCCGAGGGCTTTCTTT; CDR3: CASSAWDRYIQGPRAFF; J: TRBJ1-1; D: TRBD1; V: TRBV25-1; size: -
DNA: TGTGCCAGCAGCTTTAGACAGAGCACTGAAGCTTTCTTT; CDR3: CASSFRQSTEAFF; J: TRBJ1-1; D: -; V: TRBV5-4; size: -
DNA: TGTGCCATCAGTTCACTGGGACAGGAGATTATGAACACTGAAGCTTTCTTT; CDR3: CAISSLGQEIMNTEAFF; J: TRBJ1-1; D: TRBD1; V: TRBV10-3; size: -
DNA: TGTGCCAGCAGTTTTTTCAGGGGGACCTACGAGCAGTACTTC; CDR3: CASSFFRGTYEQYF; J: TRBJ2-7; D: TRBD1; V: TRBV6-5; size: -
DNA: TGTGCCAGCACCCCTAGCGGGGGCGTCGCCGGGGAGCTGTTTTTT; CDR3: CASTPSGGVAGELFF; J: TRBJ2-2; D: TRBD2; V: TRBV27; size: -
DNA: TGTGCCAGCAGCTTTGCTATTCTTGGACAGGGGATTCTAGCCAAAAACATTCAGTACTTC; CDR3: CASSFAILGQGILAKNIQYF; J: TRBJ2-4; D: TRBD1; V: TRBV7-7; size: -
DNA: TGTGCCAGCAGTGGGACTAGCGGGGGAACGGGGGAGCAGTTCTTC; CDR3: CASSGTSGGTGEQFF; J: TRBJ2-1; D: TRBD2; V: TRBV2; size: -
DNA: TGTGCCAGCAGCCTCCGACTAGCGGGGACTCCAAACACCGGGGAGCTGTTTTTT; CDR3: CASSLRLAGTPNTGELFF; J: TRBJ2-2; D: TRBD2; V: TRBV11-2; size: -
DNA: TGTGCCTTCGGAGAGAACTATGGCTACACCTTC; CDR3: CAFGENYGYTF; J: TRBJ1-2; D: -; V: TRBV5-5; size: -
DNA: TGTGCCAGCCGAAGGGGGGGGGACAATGAGCAGTTCTTC; CDR3: CASRRGGDNEQFF; J: TRBJ2-1; D: -; V: TRBV6-5; size: -
DNA: TGCGCCAGCAGCTTGCCCCTAGAAGTTGCAGATACGCAGTATTTT; CDR3: CASSLPLEVADTQYF; J: TRBJ2-3; D: -; V: TRBV5-1; size: once